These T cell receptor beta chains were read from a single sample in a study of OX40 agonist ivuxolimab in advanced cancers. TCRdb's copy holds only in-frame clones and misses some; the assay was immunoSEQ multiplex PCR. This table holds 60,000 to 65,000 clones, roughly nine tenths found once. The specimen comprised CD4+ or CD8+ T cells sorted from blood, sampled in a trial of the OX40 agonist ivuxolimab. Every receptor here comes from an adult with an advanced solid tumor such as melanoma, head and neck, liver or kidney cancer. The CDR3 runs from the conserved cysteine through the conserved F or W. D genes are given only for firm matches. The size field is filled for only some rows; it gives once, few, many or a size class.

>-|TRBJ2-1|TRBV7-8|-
TGTGCCAGCAGCTTAGCGTCTGAGTACCGACCGAAGCAGTTCTTC
CASSLASEYRPKQFF
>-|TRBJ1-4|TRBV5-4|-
TGTGCCAGCAGTATTGCGGGGGACGCGAATAATGAAAAACTGTTTTTT
CASSIAGDANNEKLFF
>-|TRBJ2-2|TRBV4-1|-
TGCGCCAGCAGCCTGGCCGGGGAGCTGTTTTTT
CASSLAGELFF
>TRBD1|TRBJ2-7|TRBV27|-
TGTGCCAGCAGTACAGGGGGCGGCTCCTACGAGCAGTACTTC
CASSTGGGSYEQYF
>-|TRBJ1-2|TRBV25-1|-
TGTGCCAGCAGAGCTACGACAGTTCCTGGCTACACCTTC
CASRATTVPGYTF
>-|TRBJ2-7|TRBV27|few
TGTGCCAGCTCGTCCGGGACACGACCCTACGAGCAGTACTTC
CASSSGTRPYEQYF
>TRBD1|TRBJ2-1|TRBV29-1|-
TGCAGCGCTGAGTCCGGGACAGCGAAGGGCTCCTACAATGAGCAGTTCTTC
CSAESGTAKGSYNEQFF
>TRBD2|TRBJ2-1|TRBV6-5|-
TGTGCCAGCAGTCCCGGGGGGATTAATGAGCAGTTCTTC
CASSPGGINEQFF
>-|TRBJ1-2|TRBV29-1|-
TGCAGCGTTGAAGATTGGGACTATGGCTACACCTTC
CSVEDWDYGYTF
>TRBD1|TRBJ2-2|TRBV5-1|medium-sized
TGCGCCAGCAGCTTTGGCGACAGGGGCGGCGGGGAGCTGTTTTTT
CASSFGDRGGGELFF
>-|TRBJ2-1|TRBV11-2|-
TGTGCCAGCAGCTTGGCCCGGGATCAGCAGTTCTTC
CASSLARDQQFF
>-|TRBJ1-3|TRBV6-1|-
TGTGCCAGCAGTGGAGCGTCTGGAAACACCATATATTTT
CASSGASGNTIYF
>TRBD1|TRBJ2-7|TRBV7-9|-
TGTGCCAGCAGCTCTCTTTCTACCGGACAGGGTTTCCACGAGCAGTACTTC
CASSSLSTGQGFHEQYF
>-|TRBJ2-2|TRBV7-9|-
TGTGCCAGCAGCTTAACGTCCCCGAACACCGGGGAGCTGTTTTTT
CASSLTSPNTGELFF
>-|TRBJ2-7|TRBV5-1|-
TGCGCCAGCAGCTTTGGGGGAGTCTACGAGCAGTACTTC
CASSFGGVYEQYF
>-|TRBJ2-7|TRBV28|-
TGTGCCAGCAGTCCAGAGCCCATAGACTCCTACGAGCAGTACTTC
CASSPEPIDSYEQYF
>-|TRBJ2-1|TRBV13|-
TGTGCCAGCAGCCGGGGCGGGGTTGAGCAGTTCTTC
CASSRGGVEQFF
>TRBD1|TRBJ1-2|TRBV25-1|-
TGTGCCAGCAGTGAGGTGACAGGGAATTTTTATGGCTACACCTTC
CASSEVTGNFYGYTF
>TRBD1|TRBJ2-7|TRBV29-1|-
TGCAGCGTTGAACAGGGGGCCAACGAGCAGTACTTC
CSVEQGANEQYF
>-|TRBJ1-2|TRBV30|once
TGTGCCCAGTTCGGGGGCGGAGGCTACACCTTC
CAQFGGGGYTF
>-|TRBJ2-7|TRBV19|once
TGTGCCAGTAAGGGGGCTACAGGGAGGGACTACGAGCAGTACTTC
CASKGATGRDYEQYF
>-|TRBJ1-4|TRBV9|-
TGTGCCAGCAGCGTAGACCAAGGGGAAAAACTGTTTTTT
CASSVDQGEKLFF
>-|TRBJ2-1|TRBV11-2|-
TGTGCCAGCAGCTTAACGGGGCCGGGCTCCTACAATGAGCAGTTCTTC
CASSLTGPGSYNEQFF
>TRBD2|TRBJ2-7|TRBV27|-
TGTGCCAGCAGCCCCGGGACTAGCGGGACGGACGAGCAGTACTTC
CASSPGTSGTDEQYF
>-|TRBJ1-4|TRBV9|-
TGTGCCAGCAGCGCCGGGGGTTGGGAAAAACTGTTTTTT
CASSAGGWEKLFF
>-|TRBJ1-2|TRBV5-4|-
TGTGCCAGCAGCGACCTTGAGAATGGCTACACCTTC
CASSDLENGYTF
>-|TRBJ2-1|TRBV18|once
TGTGCCAGCTCAGCAGGGGGGCAGGCCCTCGGTTTTGAGCAGTTCTTC
CASSAGGQALGFEQFF
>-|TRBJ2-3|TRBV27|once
TGTGCCAGCAGTTTATGGGGCACAGATACGCAGTATTTT
CASSLWGTDTQYF